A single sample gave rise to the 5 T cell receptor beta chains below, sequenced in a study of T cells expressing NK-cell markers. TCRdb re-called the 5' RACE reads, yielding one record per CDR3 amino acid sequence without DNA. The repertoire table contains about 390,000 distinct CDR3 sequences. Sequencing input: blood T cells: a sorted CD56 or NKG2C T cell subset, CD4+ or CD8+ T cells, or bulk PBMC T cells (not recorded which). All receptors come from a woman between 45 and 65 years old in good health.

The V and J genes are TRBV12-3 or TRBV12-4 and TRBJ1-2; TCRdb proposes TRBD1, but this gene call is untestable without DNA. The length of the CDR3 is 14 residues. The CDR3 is CASSQEGRGHGYTF.

The CDR3 reads CASSSGQGRNQPQHF. This chain connects TRBV28 to TRBJ1-5; absent DNA, TCRdb's TRBD1 call cannot be checked. The CDR3 totals 15 residues. Germline assignment: CDR1 MDHEN and CDR2 SYDVKM. The variable domain in full, completed from reference TRBV28 and TRBJ1-5, reads DVKVTQSSRYLVKRTGEKVFLECVQDMDHENMFWYRQDPGLGLRLIYFSYDVKMKEKGDIPEGYSVSREKKERFSLILESASTNQTSMYLCASSSGQGRNQPQHFGDGTRLSIL.

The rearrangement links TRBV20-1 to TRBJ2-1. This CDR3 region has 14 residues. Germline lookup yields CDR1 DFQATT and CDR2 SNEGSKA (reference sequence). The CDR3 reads CSAKNRDLYNEQFF.

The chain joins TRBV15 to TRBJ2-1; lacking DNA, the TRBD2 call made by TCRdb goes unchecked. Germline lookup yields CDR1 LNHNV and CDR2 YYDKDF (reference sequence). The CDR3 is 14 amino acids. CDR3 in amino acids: CATSGQLADNEQFF. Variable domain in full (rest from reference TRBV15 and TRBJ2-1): DAMVIQNPRYQVTQFGKPVTLSCSQTLNHNVMYWYQQKSSQAPKLLFHYYDKDFNNEADTPDNFQSRRPNTSFCFLDIRSPGLGDTAMYLCATSGQLADNEQFFGPGTRLTVL.

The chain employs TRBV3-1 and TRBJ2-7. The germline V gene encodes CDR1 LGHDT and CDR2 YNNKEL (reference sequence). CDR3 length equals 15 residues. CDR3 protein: CASSQRREGTYEQYF.